The 5 T cell receptor beta chains below all came from one sample that was sequenced in a study of post-analysis software for immune sequencing data. The antigens for these receptors are not known. Unique molecular identifiers featured in each of the TCR beta cDNA libraries. TCRdb analysed the PCR reads with MiXCR anew, one entry per CDR3 protein. The profile shows a few hundred thousand distinct CDR3 sequences, less than 40% of them singletons. Notes on the study in general: Patients used about 5 TRBV segments, including TRBV5-6, TRBV5-1 and TRBV20-1, more often than controls.

The sequenced material came from blood. Receptors were obtained from a girl aged 10 to 17 with multiple sclerosis.

In DNA form, the CDR3 reads TGCGCCAGCAGCCAAGAGAGGACAGGGGGCGCTTGGGGCTACACCTTC. Its protein is CASSQERTGGAWGYTF. V and J are TRBV4-3 and TRBJ1-2, with 11 bases identical to TRBD1. Germline loops: CDR1 LGHNA, CDR2 YSLEER. There are 16 residues in the CDR3. Germline trimming cut 0 bases from V and 8 bases from J; bases unmatched to any gene: 8.

V usage is TRBV9 and J usage is TRBJ2-7; D not certain. Germline-derived CDR1 and CDR2 are SGDLS and YYNGEE. The V end lost 10 bases, the J end lost 2 bases, and 7 bases lay between the germline ends. CDR3 length equals 10 residues. CDR3 DNA: TGTGCCGGCGGCCCCTACGAGCAGTACTTC. Its translation: CAGGPYEQYF.

This clonotype was found many times. The rearrangement links TRBV20-1 to TRBJ2-5, with a possible D match to TRBD2 (7 bases). The CDR3 extends over 12 amino acids. The germline V gene has CDR1 DFQATT and CDR2 SNEGSKA (reference sequence). The V and J ends lost 6 bases and 2 bases respectively, with 10 bases between them. The CDR3 sequence: CSAGGRQETQYF. CDR3 bases: TGCAGTGCCGGGGGGCGACAAGAGACCCAGTACTTC.

V is TRBV20-1 and J is TRBJ1-4, with D possibly matching TRBD1 (5 bases). Trimming cost V 3 bases and J 6 bases, with 14 bases left between them. This CDR3 is 14 amino acids long. The germline V gene encodes CDR1 DFQATT and CDR2 SNEGSKA (reference sequence). In DNA form, the CDR3 reads TGCAGTGCTAGGAGCGGGGGTTATGATGAAAAACTGTTTTTT. It codes for CSARSGGYDEKLFF.

This clonotype has ten or more counts. The genes are TRBV7-2 and TRBJ2-6; possible D gene TRBD1, 7 bases. CDR1 and CDR2 (germline): SGHTA, FQGNSA. The CDR3 totals 15 residues. Deletions cut 4 bases from V and 4 bases from J, with 11 bases between. As DNA, the CDR3 is TGTGCCAGCAGCTCCAGGGGGGCCGGGGCCAACGTCCTGACTTTC. This encodes CASSSRGAGANVLTF.